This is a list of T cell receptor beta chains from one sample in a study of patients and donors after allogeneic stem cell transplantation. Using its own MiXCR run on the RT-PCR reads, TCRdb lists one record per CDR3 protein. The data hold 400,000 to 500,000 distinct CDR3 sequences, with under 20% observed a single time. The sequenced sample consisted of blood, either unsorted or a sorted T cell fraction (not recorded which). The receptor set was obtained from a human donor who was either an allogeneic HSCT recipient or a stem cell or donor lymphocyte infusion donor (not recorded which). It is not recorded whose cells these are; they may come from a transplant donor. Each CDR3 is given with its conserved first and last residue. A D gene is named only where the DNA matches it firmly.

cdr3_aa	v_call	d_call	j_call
CASSSRASNQPQHF	TRBV12-3/TRBV12-4	NA	TRBJ1-5
CASSRTPSSYNEQFF	TRBV14	NA	TRBJ2-1
CASLAGGENEQFF	TRBV6-1	TRBD2	TRBJ2-1
CASRASQAAQYF	TRBV6-2/TRBV6-3	NA	TRBJ2-5
CASSPGTSAGLEQFF	TRBV18	TRBD2	TRBJ2-1
CASREPRGEGTQYF	TRBV11-2	NA	TRBJ2-5
CASSFTGNSGELFF	TRBV12-3/TRBV12-4	NA	TRBJ2-2
CASSRGTGGGSNQPQHF	TRBV5-1	TRBD1	TRBJ1-5
CASSFLGGPSNQPQHF	TRBV27	NA	TRBJ1-5
CASSPGRFGNQPQHF	TRBV7-9	NA	TRBJ1-5
CASKGPRGEKLFF	TRBV12-3/TRBV12-4	NA	TRBJ1-4